The subject of this entry is one T cell receptor (beta chain). The antigen remains unidentified. Relative to the germline gene, one junction end is altered; a read error may explain this. These data are taken from a study of prognosis after radiotherapy for stage I lung cancer. Study-wide results and caveats: Samples before stereotactic body radiation therapy had more unique TCR clones (median roughly 10,000 versus 7,000).

It was by two-round multiplex PCR that TCR beta CDR3 was amplified from genomic DNA. Gene-specific TRBV and TRBJ primers were used in PCR round one. MiXCR, run by TCRdb on the multiplex PCR reads, gives a single entry per CDR3 protein. The sample lists some 27,000 distinct CDR3 sequences; about a third were seen once. Sequencing used PBMCs, obtained before or after stereotactic body radiation therapy (not recorded which). The origin of this receptor is a donor at least 50 years old with non-small cell lung cancer.

The CDR3 loop is CAGSLETVGFNEQFF. The DNA for the CDR3 is TGTGCCGGCAGTTTAGAGACAGTGGGATTCAATGAGCAGTTCTTC. The V and J genes are TRBV28 and TRBJ2-1; tentative D call: TRBD1 (5 bases). The CDR3 runs 15 residues. The germline V gene encodes CDR1 MDHEN and CDR2 SYDVKM.